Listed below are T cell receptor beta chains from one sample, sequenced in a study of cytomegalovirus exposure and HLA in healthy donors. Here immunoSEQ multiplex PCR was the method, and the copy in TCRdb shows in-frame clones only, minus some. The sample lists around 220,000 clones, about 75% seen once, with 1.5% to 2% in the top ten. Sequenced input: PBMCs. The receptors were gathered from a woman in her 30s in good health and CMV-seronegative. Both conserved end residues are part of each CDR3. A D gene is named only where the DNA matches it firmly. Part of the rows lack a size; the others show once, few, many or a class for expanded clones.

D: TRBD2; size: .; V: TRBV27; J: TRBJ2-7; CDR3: CASSLSWATSGTSYEQYF; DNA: TGTGCCAGCAGTTTATCGTGGGCGACTAGCGGGACGTCCTACGAGCAGTACTTC
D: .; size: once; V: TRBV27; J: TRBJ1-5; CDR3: CATSRVGQVIASNQPQHF; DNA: TGTGCCACCTCGCGCGTGGGACAAGTAATAGCTAGCAATCAGCCCCAGCATTTT
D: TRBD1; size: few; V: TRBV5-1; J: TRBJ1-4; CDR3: CASSLGGQPYNEKLFF; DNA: TGCGCCAGCAGCTTGGGGGGACAGCCTTATAATGAAAAACTGTTTTTT
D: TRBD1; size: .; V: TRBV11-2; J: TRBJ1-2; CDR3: CDSSPWKDRTRDYGYTF; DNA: TGTGACAGCAGCCCATGGAAGGACAGGACCCGGGACTATGGCTACACCTTC
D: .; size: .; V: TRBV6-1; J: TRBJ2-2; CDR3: CASSESGAGELFF; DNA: TGTGCCAGCAGTGAATCTGGGGCAGGGGAGCTGTTTTTT
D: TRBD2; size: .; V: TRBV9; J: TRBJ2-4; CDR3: CASSGDPSRGGARNIQYF; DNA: TGTGCCAGCAGCGGAGACCCTTCTCGCGGGGGGGCTCGGAACATTCAGTACTTC
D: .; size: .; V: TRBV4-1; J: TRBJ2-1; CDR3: CASSQGGAGGPNNEQFF; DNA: TGCGCCAGCAGCCAAGGGGGGGCAGGGGGTCCAAACAATGAGCAGTTCTTC
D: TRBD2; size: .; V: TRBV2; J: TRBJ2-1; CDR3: CASSAFLLAGGRGNEQFF; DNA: TGTGCCAGCAGTGCTTTTTTACTAGCGGGGGGGCGTGGGAATGAGCAGTTCTTC
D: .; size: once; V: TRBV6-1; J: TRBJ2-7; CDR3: CASSAPGVFYEQYF; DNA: TGTGCCAGCAGTGCCCCGGGGGTGTTTTACGAGCAGTACTTC
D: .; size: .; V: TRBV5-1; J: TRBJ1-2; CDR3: CASSLAQDYTF; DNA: TGCGCCAGCAGCTTGGCCCAGGACTACACCTTC
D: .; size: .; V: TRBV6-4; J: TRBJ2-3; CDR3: CASSDWGGPTDTQYF; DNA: TGTGCCAGCAGTGACTGGGGCGGCCCCACAGATACGCAGTATTTT
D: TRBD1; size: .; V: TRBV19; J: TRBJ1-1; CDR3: CASSLVTGVTEAFF; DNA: TGTGCCAGTAGTTTGGTAACAGGGGTCACTGAAGCTTTCTTT
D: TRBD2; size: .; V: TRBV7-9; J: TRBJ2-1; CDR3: CASSFRLGVAGGNNEQFF; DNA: TGTGCCAGCAGCTTCCGTTTGGGGGTAGCGGGGGGCAACAATGAGCAGTTCTTC
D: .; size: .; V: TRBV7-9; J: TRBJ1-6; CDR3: CASSLAQASNSPLHF; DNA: TGTGCCAGCAGCTTAGCTCAGGCATCTAATTCACCCCTCCACTTT
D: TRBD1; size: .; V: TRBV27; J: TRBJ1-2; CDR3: CASSFHRGSGYTF; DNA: TGTGCCAGCAGTTTTCACAGGGGGAGTGGCTACACCTTC
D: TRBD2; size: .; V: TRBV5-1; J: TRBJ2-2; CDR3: CASSRSGGATSRGGTGELFF; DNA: TGCGCCAGCAGCCGCTCGGGGGGGGCGACTAGTCGTGGGGGCACCGGGGAGCTGTTTTTT
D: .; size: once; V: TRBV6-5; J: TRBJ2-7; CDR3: CASSDGLKGDEQYF; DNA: TGTGCCAGCAGTGACGGGTTGAAGGGAGACGAGCAGTACTTC
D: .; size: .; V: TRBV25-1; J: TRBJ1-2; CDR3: CASSAAWAGRNYGYTF; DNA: TGTGCCAGCAGTGCAGCTTGGGCGGGTCGGAACTATGGCTACACCTTC
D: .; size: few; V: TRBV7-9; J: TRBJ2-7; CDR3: CASSPRTGESYEQYF; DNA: TGTGCCAGCAGCCCCAGGACTGGCGAGTCCTACGAGCAGTACTTC
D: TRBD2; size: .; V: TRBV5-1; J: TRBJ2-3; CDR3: CASSSREVPSTDTQYF; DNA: TGCGCCAGCAGTTCGCGGGAGGTACCTAGCACAGATACGCAGTATTTT
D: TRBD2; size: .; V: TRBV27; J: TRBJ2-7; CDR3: CASSLTSGSYEQYF; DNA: TGTGCCAGCAGTTTGACTAGCGGTTCCTACGAGCAGTACTTC
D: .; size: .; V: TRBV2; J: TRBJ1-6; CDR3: CASSPEGSYNSPLHF; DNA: TGTGCCAGCAGCCCGGAGGGCTCCTATAATTCACCCCTCCACTTT
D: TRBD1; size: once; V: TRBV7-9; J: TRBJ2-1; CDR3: CASNRRGTGGTAGYNEQFF; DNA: TGTGCCAGCAACAGGCGCGGGACAGGGGGCACGGCGGGTTACAATGAGCAGTTCTTC
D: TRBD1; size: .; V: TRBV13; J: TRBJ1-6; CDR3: CASRRTGGGSSYNSPLHF; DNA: TGTGCCAGCAGGCGCACCGGAGGGGGCAGCTCCTATAATTCACCCCTCCACTTT
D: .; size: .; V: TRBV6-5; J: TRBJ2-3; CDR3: CASSYSHITDTQYF; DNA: TGTGCCAGCAGTTACTCCCACATCACAGATACGCAGTATTTT
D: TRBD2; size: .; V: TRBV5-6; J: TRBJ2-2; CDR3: CASRPGLAGYTGELFF; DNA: TGTGCCAGCAGACCCGGACTAGCGGGTTACACCGGGGAGCTGTTTTTT